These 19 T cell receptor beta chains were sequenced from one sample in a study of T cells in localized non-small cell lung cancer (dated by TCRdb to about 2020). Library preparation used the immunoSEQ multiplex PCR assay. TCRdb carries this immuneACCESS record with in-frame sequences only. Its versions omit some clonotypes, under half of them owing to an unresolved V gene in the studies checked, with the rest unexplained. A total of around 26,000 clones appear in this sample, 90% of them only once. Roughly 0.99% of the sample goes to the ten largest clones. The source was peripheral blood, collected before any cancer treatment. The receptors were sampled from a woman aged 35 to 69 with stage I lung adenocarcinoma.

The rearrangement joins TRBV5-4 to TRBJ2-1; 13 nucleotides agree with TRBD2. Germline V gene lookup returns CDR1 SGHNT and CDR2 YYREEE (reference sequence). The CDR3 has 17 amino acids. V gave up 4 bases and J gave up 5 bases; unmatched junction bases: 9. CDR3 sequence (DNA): TGTGCCAGCAGCGCCGGGACTAGCGGGGTTCCCAACAATGAGCAGTTCTTC. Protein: CASSAGTSGVPNNEQFF.

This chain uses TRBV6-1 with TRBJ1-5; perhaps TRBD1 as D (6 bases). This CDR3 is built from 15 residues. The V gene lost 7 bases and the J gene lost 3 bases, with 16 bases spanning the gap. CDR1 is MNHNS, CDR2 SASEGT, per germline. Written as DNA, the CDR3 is TGTGCCAGCACGCCCCGTGGACAGAACAATCAGCCCCAGCATTTT. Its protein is CASTPRGQNNQPQHF.

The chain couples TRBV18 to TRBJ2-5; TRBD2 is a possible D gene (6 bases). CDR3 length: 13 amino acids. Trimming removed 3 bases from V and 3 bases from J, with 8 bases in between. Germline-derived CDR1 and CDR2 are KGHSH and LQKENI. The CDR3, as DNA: TGTGCCAGCTCACCCGGGACTGAAGAGACCCAGTACTTC. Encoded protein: CASSPGTEETQYF.

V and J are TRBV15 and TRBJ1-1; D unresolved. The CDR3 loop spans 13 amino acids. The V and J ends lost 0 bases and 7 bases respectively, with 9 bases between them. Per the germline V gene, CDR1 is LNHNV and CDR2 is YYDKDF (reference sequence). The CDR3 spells CATSRDRGSEAFF. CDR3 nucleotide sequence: TGTGCCACCAGCAGAGATAGAGGTAGTGAAGCTTTCTTT. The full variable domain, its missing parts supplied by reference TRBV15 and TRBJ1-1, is DAMVIQNPRYQVTQFGKPVTLSCSQTLNHNVMYWYQQKSSQAPKLLFHYYDKDFNNEADTPDNFQSRRPNTSFCFLDIRSPGLGDTAMYLCATSRDRGSEAFFGQGTRLTVV.

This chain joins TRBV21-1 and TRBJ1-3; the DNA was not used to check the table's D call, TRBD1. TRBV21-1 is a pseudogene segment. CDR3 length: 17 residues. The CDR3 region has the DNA TGTGCCAGCAGCCCACCGGACAGGTCGGGCTCTGGAAACACCATATATTTT. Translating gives CASSPPDRSGSGNTIYF.

The CDR3 DNA reads TGTGCCAGCAGCCCTGGGGGCCCCGACAGTCATATTGAAGCTTTCTTT. Amino acid sequence: CASSPGGPDSHIEAFF. The chain uses TRBV5-4 and TRBJ1-1; possible D gene TRBD1, 6 bases. The V gene lost 4 bases and the J gene lost 7 bases, with 23 bases spanning the gap. The CDR3 runs to 16 residues. Germline CDR1 reads SGHNT; CDR2 reads YYREEE (reference sequence).

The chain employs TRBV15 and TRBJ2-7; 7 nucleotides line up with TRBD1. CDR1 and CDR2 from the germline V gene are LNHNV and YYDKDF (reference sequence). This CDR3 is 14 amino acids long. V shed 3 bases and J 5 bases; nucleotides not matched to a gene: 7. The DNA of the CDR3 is TGTGCCACCAGCAGGACAGGGCAAAACGACGAGCAGTACTTC. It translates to CATSRTGQNDEQYF.

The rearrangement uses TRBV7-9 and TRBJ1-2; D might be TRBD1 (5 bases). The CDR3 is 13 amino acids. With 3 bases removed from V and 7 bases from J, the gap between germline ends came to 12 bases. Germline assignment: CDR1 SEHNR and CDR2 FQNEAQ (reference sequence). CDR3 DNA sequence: TGTGCCAGCAGCTTGGATCCTAGGGGTGGCTACACCTTC. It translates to CASSLDPRGGYTF.

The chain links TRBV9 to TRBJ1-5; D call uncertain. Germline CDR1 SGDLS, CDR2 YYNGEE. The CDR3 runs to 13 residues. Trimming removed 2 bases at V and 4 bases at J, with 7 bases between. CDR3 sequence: CASSVSPNQPQHF. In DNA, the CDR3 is TGTGCCAGCAGCGTTTCCCCTAATCAGCCCCAGCATTTT.

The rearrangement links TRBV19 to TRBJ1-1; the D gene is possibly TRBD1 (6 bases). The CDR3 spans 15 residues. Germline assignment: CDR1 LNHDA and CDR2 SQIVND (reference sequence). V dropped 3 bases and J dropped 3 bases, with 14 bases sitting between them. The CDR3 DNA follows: TGTGCCAGTAGTATTTTGCAGGGGCACGACACTGAAGCTTTCTTT. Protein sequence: CASSILQGHDTEAFF.

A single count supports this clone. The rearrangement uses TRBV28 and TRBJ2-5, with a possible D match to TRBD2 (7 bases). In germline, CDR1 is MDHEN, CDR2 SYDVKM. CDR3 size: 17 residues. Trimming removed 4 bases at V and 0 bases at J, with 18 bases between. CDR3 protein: CASSSAGVGGDQETQYF. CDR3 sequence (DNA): TGTGCCAGCAGTTCCGCCGGGGTAGGGGGGGACCAAGAGACCCAGTACTTC.

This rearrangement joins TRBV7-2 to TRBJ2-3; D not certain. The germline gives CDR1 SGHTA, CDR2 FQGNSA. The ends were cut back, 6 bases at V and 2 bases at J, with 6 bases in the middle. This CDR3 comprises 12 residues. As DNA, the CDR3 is TGTGCCAGCAGATTGAACACAGATACGCAGTATTTT. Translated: CASRLNTDTQYF.

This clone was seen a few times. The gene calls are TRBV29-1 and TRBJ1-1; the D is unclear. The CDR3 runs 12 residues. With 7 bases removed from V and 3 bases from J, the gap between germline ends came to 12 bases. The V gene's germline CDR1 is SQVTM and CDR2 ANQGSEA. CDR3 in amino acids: CSGGLGDTEAFF. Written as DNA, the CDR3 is TGCAGCGGGGGTCTTGGGGACACTGAAGCTTTCTTT.

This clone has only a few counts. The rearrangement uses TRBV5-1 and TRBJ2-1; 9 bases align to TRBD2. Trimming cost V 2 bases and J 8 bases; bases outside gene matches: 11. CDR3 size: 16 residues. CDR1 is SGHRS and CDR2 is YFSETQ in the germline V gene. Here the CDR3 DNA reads TGCGCCAGCAGCTTAGGCCCTGCGGGAGGGGTCCATGAGCAGTTCTTC. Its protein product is CASSLGPAGGVHEQFF.

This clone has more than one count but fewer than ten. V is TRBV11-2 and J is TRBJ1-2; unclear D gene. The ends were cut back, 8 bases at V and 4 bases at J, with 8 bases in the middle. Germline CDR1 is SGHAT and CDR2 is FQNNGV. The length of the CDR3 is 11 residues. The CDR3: CASRMGYGYTF. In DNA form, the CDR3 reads TGTGCCAGCCGGATGGGCTATGGCTACACCTTC.

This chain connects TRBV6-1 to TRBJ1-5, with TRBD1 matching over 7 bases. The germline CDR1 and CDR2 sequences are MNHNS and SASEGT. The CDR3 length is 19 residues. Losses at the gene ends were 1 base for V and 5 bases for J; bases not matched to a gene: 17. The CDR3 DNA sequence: TGTGCCAGCAGTGAAGGCCTGACAGGGAGGAGGGCGGCGGATCAGCCCCAGCATTTT. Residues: CASSEGLTGRRAADQPQHF.

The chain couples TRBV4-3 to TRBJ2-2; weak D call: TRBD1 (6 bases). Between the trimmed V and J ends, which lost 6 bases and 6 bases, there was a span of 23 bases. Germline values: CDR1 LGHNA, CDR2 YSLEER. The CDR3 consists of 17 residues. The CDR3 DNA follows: TGCGCCAGCAGACGGGGCCATACAGGGCCCGGTGCCGGGGAGCTGTTTTTT. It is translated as CASRRGHTGPGAGELFF.

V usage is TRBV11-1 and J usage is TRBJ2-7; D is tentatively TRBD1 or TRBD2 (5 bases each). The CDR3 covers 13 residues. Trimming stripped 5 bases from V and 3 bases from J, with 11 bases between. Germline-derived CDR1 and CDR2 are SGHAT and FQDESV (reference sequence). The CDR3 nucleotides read TGTGCCAGCAGCCCAGGGACCCTCTACGAGCAGTACTTC. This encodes CASSPGTLYEQYF. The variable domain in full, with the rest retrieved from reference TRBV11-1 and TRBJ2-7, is EAEVAQSPRYKITEKSQAVAFWCDPISGHATLYWYRQILGQGPELLVQFQDESVVDDSQLPKDRFSAERLKGVDSTLKIQPAELGDSAMYLCASSPGTLYEQYFGPGTRLTVT.

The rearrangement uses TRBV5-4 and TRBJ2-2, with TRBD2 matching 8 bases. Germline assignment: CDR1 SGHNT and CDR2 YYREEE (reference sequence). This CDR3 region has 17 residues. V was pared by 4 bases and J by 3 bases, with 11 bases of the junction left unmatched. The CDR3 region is CASSAPGLAGHTGELFF. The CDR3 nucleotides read TGTGCCAGCAGCGCCCCAGGTCTAGCGGGCCACACCGGGGAGCTGTTTTTT.